Listed below are T cell receptor beta chains from one sample, sequenced in a study of early T cells in non-severe SARS-CoV-2 infection. TCRdb recomputed calls from the 5' RACE reads with MiXCR, one row per CDR3 protein. The table records approximately 60,000 distinct CDR3 sequences, approximately 8.8% of them present only once. The specimen comprised whole blood, sampled at baseline. These receptors were taken from an adult who was a healthcare worker with PCR-confirmed SARS-CoV-2 infection or an uninfected control (not recorded which). The CDR3 runs from the conserved cysteine through the conserved F or W. The D gene is left open where the match is weak. Where a row states a size, it is once, few, many or the class of an expanded clone; other rows omit it.

d_call,j_call,clone_size,v_call,cdr3_aa,cdr3_nt
-,TRBJ2-7,many,TRBV10-3,CAISAGGAYEQYF,TGTGCCATCAGTGCCGGCGGGGCCTACGAGCAGTACTTC
TRBD2,TRBJ2-2,once,TRBV3-1,CASSQYTSGVNTGELFF,TGTGCCAGCAGCCAGTATACTAGCGGGGTCAACACCGGGGAGCTGTTTTTT
TRBD2,TRBJ2-1,-,TRBV5-1,CASSLLAGGSYNEQFF,TGCGCCAGCAGCTTACTAGCGGGAGGCTCCTACAATGAGCAGTTCTTC
-,TRBJ1-4,-,TRBV18,CASSPEGDAKLFF,TGTGCCAGCTCGCCGGAAGGGGATGCAAAACTGTTTTTT
TRBD2,TRBJ2-3,-,TRBV7-2,CASSFGAGGNTDTQYF,TGTGCCAGCAGCTTCGGGGCGGGAGGAAACACAGATACGCAGTATTTT
TRBD1,TRBJ1-1,many,TRBV18,CASSPLVTGGHLNTEAFF,TGTGCCAGCTCACCCCTGGTGACAGGGGGGCATTTGAACACTGAAGCTTTCTTT
-,TRBJ1-1,few,TRBV3-1,CASSQGRGGTEAFF,TGTGCCAGCAGCCAAGGTAGAGGGGGTACTGAAGCTTTCTTT
-,TRBJ2-1,few,TRBV5-1,CASSSNSASSYNEQFF,TGCGCCAGCAGTTCGAATAGCGCCAGCTCCTACAATGAGCAGTTCTTC
-,TRBJ1-1,-,TRBV29-1,CSVGGKGGPEAFF,TGCAGCGTTGGTGGCAAGGGGGGACCTGAAGCTTTCTTT
TRBD1,TRBJ2-5,many,TRBV7-7,CASSLARGHRETQYF,TGTGCTAGCAGCTTAGCCAGGGGGCACCGCGAGACCCAGTACTTC
TRBD1,TRBJ1-2,few,TRBV9,CASSVFEAGTGDHGYTF,TGTGCCAGCAGCGTGTTCGAGGCCGGGACAGGGGACCATGGCTACACCTTC
-,TRBJ2-1,many,TRBV5-1,CASSLVGGLYNEQFF,TGCGCCAGCAGCTTGGTCGGGGGTCTCTACAATGAGCAGTTCTTC
TRBD2,TRBJ2-3,many,TRBV6-2/TRBV6-3,CASNRRTSGSPESTDTQYF,TGTGCCAGCAACCGGAGGACTAGCGGGAGCCCAGAGAGCACAGATACGCAGTATTTT
-,TRBJ1-1,few,TRBV18,CASSPPNRVETEAFF,TGTGCCAGCTCACCACCCAACAGGGTAGAGACTGAAGCTTTCTTT
-,TRBJ2-2,many,TRBV27,CASSFSTGNTGELFF,TGTGCCAGCAGTTTCTCAACAGGGAACACCGGGGAGCTGTTTTTT
TRBD1,TRBJ1-5,few,TRBV7-9,CASSSSGGDQPQHF,TGTGCCAGCAGCTCTTCAGGGGGCGATCAGCCCCAGCATTTT
-,TRBJ2-3,-,TRBV11-2,CASSFKRMSTDTQYF,TGTGCCAGCAGCTTTAAGCGAATGAGCACAGATACGCAGTATTTT
-,TRBJ1-2,few,TRBV5-1,CASTRGGHLYGYTF,TGCGCCAGCACCCGAGGAGGACACCTCTATGGCTACACCTTC
TRBD1,TRBJ2-1,few,TRBV5-4,CASSVPMGQGGNEQFF,TGTGCCAGCAGCGTACCGATGGGACAGGGCGGCAATGAGCAGTTCTTC
TRBD2,TRBJ2-1,-,TRBV20-1,CSARGTSGSYNEQFF,TGCAGTGCTAGAGGGACTAGCGGTTCCTACAATGAGCAGTTCTTC
-,TRBJ1-1,few,TRBV5-4,CASSSPGTGSTEAFF,TGTGCCAGCAGCTCCCCGGGTACAGGGAGCACTGAAGCTTTCTTT
TRBD2,TRBJ2-3,many,TRBV11-2,CASTPGTSATTDTQYF,TGTGCCAGCACTCCCGGGACTAGCGCGACCACAGATACGCAGTATTTT
TRBD1,TRBJ2-3,-,TRBV10-3,CAIGQGDPDTQYF,TGTGCCATTGGACAGGGGGACCCAGATACGCAGTATTTT
TRBD2,TRBJ2-4,-,TRBV20-1,CSARDRLAGENIQYF,TGCAGTGCTAGAGATAGGCTAGCGGGGGAAAACATTCAGTACTTC
-,TRBJ2-5,many,TRBV7-3,CASSLSSVETQYF,TGTGCCAGCAGCTTATCTAGCGTGGAGACCCAGTACTTC
TRBD1,TRBJ1-4,few,TRBV7-3,CASSATGGTNEKLFF,TGTGCCAGCAGCGCCACAGGGGGGACTAATGAAAAACTGTTTTTT
-,TRBJ2-1,few,TRBV18,CASSPLIGEQFF,TGTGCCAGCTCACCACTTATAGGAGAGCAGTTCTTC
TRBD1,TRBJ1-2,few,TRBV29-1,CSVWDRNYGYTF,TGCAGCGTTTGGGACAGGAACTATGGCTACACCTTC
TRBD1,TRBJ2-7,many,TRBV6-6,CASSSGTGVYEQYF,TGTGCCAGCAGTTCCGGGACAGGGGTTTACGAGCAGTACTTC
TRBD1,TRBJ1-2,many,TRBV30,CAWSGRDRARNYGYTF,TGTGCCTGGAGTGGCAGAGACAGGGCCAGAAACTATGGCTACACCTTC
TRBD1,TRBJ2-7,-,TRBV27,CASSYRGPSYEQYF,TGTGCCAGCAGTTACAGGGGGCCCTCCTACGAGCAGTACTTC
TRBD2,TRBJ2-7,-,TRBV12-3/TRBV12-4,CASRSREDYEQYF,TGTGCCAGCAGGTCTCGGGAGGACTACGAGCAGTACTTC
-,TRBJ2-7,-,TRBV6-2/TRBV6-3,CASSYRRLTYEQYF,TGTGCCAGCAGTTACCGCCGACTTACCTACGAGCAGTACTTC
-,TRBJ2-5,-,TRBV3-1,CASSQDTRSLETQYF,TGTGCCAGCAGCCAAGACACTCGCAGCCTAGAGACCCAGTACTTC
-,TRBJ1-1,many,TRBV12-3/TRBV12-4,CASSPKINTEAFF,TGTGCCAGCAGCCCGAAGATAAACACTGAAGCTTTCTTT
TRBD2,TRBJ2-7,-,TRBV7-2,CASSRTSGTYEQYF,TGTGCCAGCAGCCGGACTAGCGGAACCTACGAGCAGTACTTC
-,TRBJ1-4,-,TRBV12-3/TRBV12-4,CASSYQGMGEKLFF,TGTGCCAGCTCGTACCAGGGTATGGGTGAAAAACTGTTTTTT
-,TRBJ2-5,-,TRBV6-4,CASSDSQDTKKKETQYF,TGTGCCAGCAGTGACTCGCAGGACACAAAAAAAAAAGAGACCCAGTACTTC
-,TRBJ2-1,many,TRBV6-4,CASSDSDFGEQFF,TGTGCCAGCAGTGACTCGGACTTCGGTGAGCAGTTCTTC
-,TRBJ1-4,many,TRBV6-2/TRBV6-3,CASSLDGATNEKLFF,TGTGCCAGCAGCCTTGACGGTGCAACTAATGAAAAACTGTTTTTT
TRBD2,TRBJ2-3,few,TRBV6-1,CASRGTSGTTDTQYF,TGTGCCAGCAGGGGGACTAGCGGCACCACAGATACGCAGTATTTT
TRBD1,TRBJ2-7,many,TRBV7-8,CASSQGDRGYEQYF,TGTGCCAGCAGCCAAGGGGACAGGGGTTACGAGCAGTACTTC
TRBD1,TRBJ1-2,few,TRBV6-1,CASTVTGVDYGYTF,TGTGCCAGCACCGTGACAGGGGTTGACTATGGCTACACCTTC
-,TRBJ1-6,-,TRBV6-2/TRBV6-3,CASSYLSTTGTALHF,TGTGCCAGCAGTTACTTATCTACGACAGGCACGGCCCTCCACTTT
-,TRBJ2-5,-,TRBV3-1,CASRTQGGGQETQYF,TGTGCCAGCAGAACTCAGGGGGGCGGCCAAGAGACCCAGTACTTC
-,TRBJ2-3,-,TRBV4-2,CASSQAGASTDTQYF,TGTGCCAGCAGCCAAGCGGGGGCGAGCACAGATACGCAGTATTTT
TRBD1,TRBJ1-6,few,TRBV5-1,CASRTGTGYSPLHF,TGCGCCAGCAGAACCGGGACAGGGTATTCACCCCTCCACTTT
-,TRBJ2-6,few,TRBV7-9,CASSQPVPGHHSSGANVLTF,TGTGCCAGCAGCCAACCTGTTCCGGGACACCATTCGTCTGGGGCCAACGTCCTGACTTTC
-,TRBJ1-2,few,TRBV19,CASSIDLGRTAYGYTF,TGTGCCAGTAGTATAGATCTCGGGAGGACTGCCTATGGCTACACCTTC
-,TRBJ1-3,-,TRBV12-3/TRBV12-4,CASSLFSGNTIYF,TGTGCCAGCAGTTTATTCTCTGGAAACACCATATATTTT
-,TRBJ1-2,few,TRBV4-1,CASSQGFNRGGGYTF,TGCGCCAGCAGCCAAGGGTTCAACAGAGGAGGTGGCTACACCTTC
-,TRBJ1-1,many,TRBV5-4,CASSLDTGEAFF,TGTGCCAGCAGCTTGGATACAGGTGAAGCTTTCTTT
-,TRBJ1-1,-,TRBV20-1,CSARYGGAPYTEAFF,TGCAGTGCTAGATACGGAGGGGCGCCCTACACTGAAGCTTTCTTT
-,TRBJ1-1,many,TRBV20-1,CSARDGMNTEAFF,TGCAGTGCTAGAGATGGGATGAACACTGAAGCTTTCTTT
-,TRBJ2-7,few,TRBV4-1,CASSRSTAYEQYF,TGCGCCAGCAGCCGTTCGACGGCATACGAGCAGTACTTC
TRBD1,TRBJ1-6,-,TRBV10-3,CAISDQGQPNSPLHF,TGTGCCATCAGTGACCAGGGACAGCCGAATTCACCCCTCCACTTT
-,TRBJ1-2,few,TRBV7-2,CASSPRRDPSYGYTF,TGTGCCAGCAGCCCCCGGCGGGACCCGAGCTATGGCTACACCTTC
TRBD2,TRBJ2-2,-,TRBV3-1,CASSQDISGIFGELFF,TGTGCCAGCAGCCAAGATATAAGCGGGATATTCGGGGAGCTGTTTTTT
-,TRBJ2-6,-,TRBV3-1,CASSQVPSSGANVLTF,TGTGCCAGCAGCCAAGTTCCCAGCTCTGGGGCCAACGTCCTGACTTTC
TRBD1,TRBJ1-2,-,TRBV20-1,CSASRDSTRSYGYTF,TGCAGTGCTAGCCGGGACAGCACCCGGAGCTATGGCTACACCTTC